The rows below give T cell receptor beta chains drawn from one sample of a study of cytomegalovirus exposure and HLA in healthy donors. The data were produced by immunoSEQ multiplex PCR, yet TCRdb's version contains in-frame clones alone and is incomplete. Among around 210,000 clones listed, 79% were seen once. Sequenced input: PBMCs. The receptors stem from a man in his fifties or sixties in good health and CMV-seronegative. CDR3s include the opening cysteine and the closing phenylalanine or tryptophan. Each record gives: J gene, V gene, clone size, D gene, CDR3 DNA, CDR3 protein. D genes are given only for firm matches. Size tells how often a clone was seen (once, few, many) or the class of an expanded clone, and some rows leave it out.

TRBJ2-7	TRBV2	NA	NA	TGTGCCAGCAGTCCGCAGTCCTACGAGCAGTACTTC	CASSPQSYEQYF
TRBJ2-7	TRBV4-1	NA	NA	TGCGCCAACAGCCAAAGGGGGGAGCAGTACTTC	CANSQRGEQYF
TRBJ2-5	TRBV7-3	NA	TRBD2	TGTGCCAGCAGCTTGACTAGCGGGAGGGCCTCAGAGACCCAGTACTTC	CASSLTSGRASETQYF
TRBJ2-2	TRBV27	once	TRBD2	TGTGCCAGCAGTTTAGGCGGGAGATACACCGGGGAGCTGTTTTTT	CASSLGGRYTGELFF
TRBJ1-1	TRBV5-1	NA	NA	TGCGCCAGCAGCCTTGGTGCCCAGACAAACACTGAAGCTTTCTTT	CASSLGAQTNTEAFF
TRBJ1-3	TRBV7-9	NA	NA	TGTGCCAGCAGCTTGTTCCAGGGAGGTGAAAACACCATATATTTT	CASSLFQGGENTIYF
TRBJ2-7	TRBV28	NA	TRBD1	TGTGCCAGCAGCCCCGTGGACAGGGGCCTCTCCTACGAGCAGTACTTC	CASSPVDRGLSYEQYF
TRBJ2-7	TRBV28	few	TRBD2	TGTGCCAGCAGCTCTACCAACACCGGGACTAGCGGGAGAGGATCCTACGAGCAGTACTTC	CASSSTNTGTSGRGSYEQYF
TRBJ1-1	TRBV28	NA	TRBD1	TGTGCCAGCAGGTCGCAGGGGGTGGGTGAAGCTTTCTTT	CASRSQGVGEAFF
TRBJ2-1	TRBV29-1	NA	TRBD1	TGCAGCGTTACAGGGGACGGGGATTACAATGAGCAGTTCTTC	CSVTGDGDYNEQFF